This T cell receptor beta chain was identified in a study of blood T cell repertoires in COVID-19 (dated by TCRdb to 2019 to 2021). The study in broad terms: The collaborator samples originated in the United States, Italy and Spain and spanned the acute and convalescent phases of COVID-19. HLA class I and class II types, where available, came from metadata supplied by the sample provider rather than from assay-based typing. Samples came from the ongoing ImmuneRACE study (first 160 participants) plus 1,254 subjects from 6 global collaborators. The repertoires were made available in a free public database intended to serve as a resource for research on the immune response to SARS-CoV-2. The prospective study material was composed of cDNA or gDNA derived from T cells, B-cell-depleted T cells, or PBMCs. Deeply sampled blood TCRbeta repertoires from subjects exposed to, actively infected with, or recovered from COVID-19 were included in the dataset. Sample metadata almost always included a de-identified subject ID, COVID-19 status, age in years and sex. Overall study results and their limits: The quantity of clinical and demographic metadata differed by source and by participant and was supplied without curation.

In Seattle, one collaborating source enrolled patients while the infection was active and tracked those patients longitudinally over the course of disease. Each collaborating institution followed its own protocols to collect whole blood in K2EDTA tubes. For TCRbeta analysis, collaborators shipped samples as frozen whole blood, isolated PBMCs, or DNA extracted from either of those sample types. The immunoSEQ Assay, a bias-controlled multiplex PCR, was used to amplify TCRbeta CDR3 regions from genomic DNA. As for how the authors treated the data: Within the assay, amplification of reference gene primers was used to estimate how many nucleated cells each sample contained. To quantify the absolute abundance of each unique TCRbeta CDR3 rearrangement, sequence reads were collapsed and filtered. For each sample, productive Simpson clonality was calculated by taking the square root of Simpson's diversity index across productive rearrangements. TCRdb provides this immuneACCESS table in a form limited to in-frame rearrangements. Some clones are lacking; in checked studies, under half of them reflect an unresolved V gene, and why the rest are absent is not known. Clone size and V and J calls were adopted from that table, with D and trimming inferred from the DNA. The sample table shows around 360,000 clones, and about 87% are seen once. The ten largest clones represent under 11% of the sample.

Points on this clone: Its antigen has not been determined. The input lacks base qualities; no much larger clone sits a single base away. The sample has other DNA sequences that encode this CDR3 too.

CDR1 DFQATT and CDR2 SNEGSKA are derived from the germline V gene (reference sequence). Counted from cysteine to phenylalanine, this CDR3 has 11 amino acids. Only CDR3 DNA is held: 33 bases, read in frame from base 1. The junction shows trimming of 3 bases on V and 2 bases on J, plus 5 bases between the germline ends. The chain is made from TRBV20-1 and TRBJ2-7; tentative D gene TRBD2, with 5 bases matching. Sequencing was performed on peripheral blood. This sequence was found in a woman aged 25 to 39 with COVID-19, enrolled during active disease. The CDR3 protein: CSASGTYEQYF. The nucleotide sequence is TGCAGTGCTAGCGGGACCTACGAGCAGTACTTC.